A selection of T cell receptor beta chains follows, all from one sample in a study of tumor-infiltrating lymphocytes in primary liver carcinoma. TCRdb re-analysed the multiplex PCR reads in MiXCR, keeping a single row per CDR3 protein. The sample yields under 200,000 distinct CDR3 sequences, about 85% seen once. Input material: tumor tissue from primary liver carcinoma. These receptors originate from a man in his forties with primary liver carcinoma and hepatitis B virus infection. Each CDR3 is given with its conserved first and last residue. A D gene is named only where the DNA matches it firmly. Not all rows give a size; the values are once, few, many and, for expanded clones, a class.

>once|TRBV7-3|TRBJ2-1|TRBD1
TGTGCCAGCAGTCGGGACAGCTCCTATAATGAGGAGTTCTTC
CASSRDSSYNEEFF
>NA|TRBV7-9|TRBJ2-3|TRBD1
TGTGCCAGCAGCAACGCCGGGACAGGGTTGGATACGCAGTATTTT
CASSNAGTGLDTQYF
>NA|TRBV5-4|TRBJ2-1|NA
TGTGTCAGCAGCCCCGGCGGAGGGGGCTATGTGAATGAACACTTCTTC
CVSSPGGGGYVNEHFF
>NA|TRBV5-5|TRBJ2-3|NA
TGTGCCAGCAGCCTCTTAGCAGCGGCAGGGGGGGATACACAGTATTTT
CASSLLAAAGGDTQYF
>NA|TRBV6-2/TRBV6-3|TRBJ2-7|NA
TGTTCCAGCAGTTACCCGGGCGAGAGAAGGCACGAGCAGTACTTC
CSSSYPGERRHEQYF
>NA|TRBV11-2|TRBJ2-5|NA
TGTGCCAGCTGCCCCCAGTCAGTCCCAGGGGTGACCCAGTACTTC
CASCPQSVPGVTQYF
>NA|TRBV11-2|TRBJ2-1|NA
TGTGCCAGCAGCTTAGATCTGGGGACCTACGATGAGCATTTCTTC
CASSLDLGTYDEHFF
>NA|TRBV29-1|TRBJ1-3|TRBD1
TGCGGCGGACAGGTGATATCTGGAAACACCATATATTTT
CGGQVISGNTIYF
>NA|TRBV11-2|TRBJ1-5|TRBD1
TGTGCCAGCAGCTTAGTAGGGGTAAGAGGGGGCAATCAGCCCCAGCACTTT
CASSLVGVRGGNQPQHF
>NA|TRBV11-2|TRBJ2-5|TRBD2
TGTGCCAGGAGTATAGGACTAGCGGGAAACCAAGAGACCCAGTACTTC
CARSIGLAGNQETQYF
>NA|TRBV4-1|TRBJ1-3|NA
TGCGCCAGCAGCCAACTAATGACAGCAAGTTCTGGAAACACCATATATTTT
CASSQLMTASSGNTIYF
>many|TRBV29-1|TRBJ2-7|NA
TGCAGCGTCGGGGGGCTAGGGGGCAGTAGGTACGAGCAGTACTTC
CSVGGLGGSRYEQYF
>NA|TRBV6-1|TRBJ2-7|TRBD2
TGTGTCAGCAGTGAAGAGGGACTAGCGGGAGGCTACGAGCAGCACTTC
CVSSEEGLAGGYEQHF
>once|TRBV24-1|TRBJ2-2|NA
TGTGCGACCAGTGAAGGGGATTACGACACCGCGGAGCCGTTTTTT
CATSEGDYDTAEPFF
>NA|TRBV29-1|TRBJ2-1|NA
TGCAGCGTTGTATCACAGTCGATCCACAATGAGCAGTTCTTC
CSVVSQSIHNEQFF